One and the same sample provided the 13 T cell receptor beta chains below, sequenced in a study of blood T cell repertoires in COVID-19. The method was immunoSEQ multiplex PCR; TCRdb's version includes in-frame clones alone and lacks a portion of them. There are about 270,000 clones in the sample; about nine tenths occur only once, and about 2.3% lies in the top ten. The sample consisted of PBMCs or T cells enriched from blood (not recorded which). These receptors all stem from a woman between 40 and 50 years old with acute COVID-19.

The chain has TRBV3-1 (or the pseudogene TRBV3-2) and TRBJ2-2, with 8 bases matching TRBD2. The ends lost 1 base at V and 5 bases at J; junction bases unmatched: 6. The CDR3 has 16 residues. Germline values: CDR1 LGHDT, CDR2 YNNKEL (reference sequence). The CDR3 bases are TGTGCCAGCAGCCAAGGCGGGAGGCCCAAGACCGGGGAGCTGTTTTTT. This translates into CASSQGGRPKTGELFF.

The chain links TRBV6-5 to TRBJ2-7; D might be TRBD2 (10 bases). Germline-derived CDR1 and CDR2 are MNHEY and SVGAGI. This CDR3 contains 16 residues. V was cut by 4 bases and J by 6 bases, with 22 bases left in between. CDR3 sequence: CASSLSGRGDRAEQYF. For the CDR3, the DNA is TGTGCCAGCAGTTTAAGCGGGAGGGGGGACAGGGCCGAGCAGTACTTC.

Here the CDR3 reads CASSTQGTGEAFF. The DNA of the CDR3 is TGTGCCAGTAGTACACAGGGTACCGGTGAAGCTTTCTTT. The rearrangement uses TRBV19 and TRBJ1-1, with D perhaps TRBD1 (6 bases). Per germline, CDR1 LNHDA and CDR2 SQIVND (reference sequence). This CDR3 has 13 residues. The V end was cut by 4 bases, the J end by 7 bases, with 13 bases between. Based on the CDR3 plus reference TRBV19 and TRBJ1-1, the full variable domain is DGGITQSPKYLFRKEGQNVTLSCEQNLNHDAMYWYRQDPGQGLRLIYYSQIVNDFQKGDIAEGYSVSREKKESFPLTVTSAQKNPTAFYLCASSTQGTGEAFFGQGTRLTVV.

The CDR3, as DNA: TGTGCCAGCAGCCAAACCGGGACTAGCGGGGTTGGATGGTTCTTC. Protein product: CASSQTGTSGVGWFF. This chain links TRBV3-1 (or the pseudogene TRBV3-2) with TRBJ2-1; the match to TRBD2 covers 13 bases. The CDR3 consists of 15 residues. Germline V gene lookup returns CDR1 LGHDT and CDR2 YNNKEL (reference sequence). J was trimmed by 15 bases and V by 2 bases; bases with no gene match: 10.

The V gene is TRBV7-9, the J gene TRBJ2-7, with 12 bases fitting TRBD2. The CDR3 covers 17 residues. Germline V gene data show CDR1 as SEHNR and CDR2 as FQNEAQ (reference sequence). V shed 4 bases, J shed 3 bases, and the junction held 10 bases outside the gene matches. The chain's CDR3 is CASSSPGTSGSDYEQYF. The CDR3 DNA reads as TGTGCCAGCAGCTCACCGGGGACTAGCGGGTCTGACTACGAGCAGTACTTC. The variable domain in full, with the rest retrieved from reference TRBV7-9 and TRBJ2-7, is DTGVSQNPRHKITKRGQNVTFRCDPISEHNRLYWYRQTLGQGPEFLTYFQNEAQLEKSRLLSDRFSAERPKGSFSTLEIQRTEQGDSAMYLCASSSPGTSGSDYEQYFGPGTRLTVT.

The gene calls are TRBV7-2 and TRBJ2-5; a possible D gene is TRBD1 (6 bases). V lost 5 bases to trimming and J lost 2 bases, with 18 bases between them. The CDR3 is 16 amino acids. Germline assignment: CDR1 SGHTA and CDR2 FQGNSA. Written as DNA, the CDR3 is TGTGCCAGCAGCCAATATGGGGGCAGGCTTCAAGAGACCCAGTACTTC. This codes for CASSQYGGRLQETQYF.

V usage is TRBV30 and J usage is TRBJ2-5; 7 bases map to TRBD1. Germline trimming cut 2 bases from V and 0 bases from J; bases unmatched to any gene: 3. This CDR3 has 14 amino acids. The V gene's germline CDR1 is GTSNPN and CDR2 SVGIG (reference sequence). The CDR3 DNA reads as TGTGCCTGGAGTCAGACAGGGTACCAAGAGACCCAGTACTTC. Its protein is CAWSQTGYQETQYF.

The chain carries TRBV5-6 and TRBJ2-7, with 9 bases fitting TRBD2. The CDR3 runs 15 residues. The germline gives CDR1 SGHDT, CDR2 YYEEEE. J gave up 7 bases and V 4 bases, and 12 bases lay outside the gene matches. CDR3 sequence reads: CASSIDIAGVKEQYF. DNA for the CDR3: TGTGCCAGCAGCATAGATATAGCGGGAGTGAAAGAGCAGTACTTC.

This chain joins TRBV7-2 and TRBJ2-1; 8 positions match TRBD1. V trimming: 5 bases; J trimming: 2 bases; junction bases outside the gene matches: 5. The CDR3 sequence is 15 residues long. Germline V gives CDR1 SGHTA, CDR2 FQGNSA. The CDR3 DNA sequence: TGTGCCAGCAGCAAGGGACAGGCTACCTACAATGAGCAGTTCTTC. Protein: CASSKGQATYNEQFF.

This chain uses TRBV19 with TRBJ2-7, with TRBD2 identical over 9 bases. Looked up from germline, CDR1 is LNHDA and CDR2 is SQIVND (reference sequence). CDR3 length equals 13 residues. V dropped 11 bases and J dropped 5; count of bases not matched to a gene: 10. The chain's CDR3 is CAQWLAGDHEQYF. The CDR3 DNA sequence: TGTGCCCAGTGGTTAGCGGGAGATCACGAGCAGTACTTC.

This rearrangement joins TRBV27 to TRBJ1-2; a weak D match, TRBD1 (5 bases). From germline, CDR1 is MNHEY and CDR2 SMNVEV (reference sequence). CDR3 length equals 15 residues. The ends were cut back, 1 base at V and 4 bases at J, with 13 bases in the middle. The CDR3 here is CASSLFGQGVYGYTF. The CDR3 nucleotides are TGTGCCAGCAGTTTATTCGGCCAGGGTGTCTATGGCTACACCTTC.

This chain uses TRBV9 with TRBJ1-3; a weak D match, TRBD1 (5 bases). Trimming left V 1 base short and J 0 bases short, with 11 bases between. There are 16 residues in the CDR3. Germline V gives CDR1 SGDLS, CDR2 YYNGEE. The DNA of the CDR3 is TGTGCCAGCAGCGTATCTGGGGCCCTCTCTGGAAACACCATATATTTT. This sequence encodes CASSVSGALSGNTIYF.

This rearrangement joins TRBV5-6 to TRBJ1-5, with D possibly being TRBD1 (5 bases). CDR3 length: 15 amino acids. Looked up from germline, CDR1 is SGHDT and CDR2 is YYEEEE. The V end lost 0 bases, the J end lost 3 bases, and 10 bases lay between the germline ends. The CDR3, as DNA: TGTGCCAGCAGCTTGGGGGCAGGGATCAATCAGCCCCAGCATTTT. Protein product: CASSLGAGINQPQHF.